These 21 T cell receptor beta chains came from one sample sequenced in a study of T cell responses to AZD1222 COVID-19 vaccine. The assay was immunoSEQ multiplex PCR, and TCRdb's table has in-frame clones only and misses some. The sample has 75,000 to 90,000 clones; 90% to 95% are singletons. The source was peripheral blood, collected on day 0 of AZD1222 vaccination. The receptors here all came from an adult in good health.

The chain is built from TRBV6-5 and TRBJ2-3; TRBD2 might be the D (6 bases). CDR3 length: 15 amino acids. The germline V and J ends were trimmed by 4 bases and 0 bases, with 11 bases remaining between them. Per germline, CDR1 MNHEY and CDR2 SVGAGI. The CDR3 DNA follows: TGTGCCAGCAGTTTCCGCGGGGTGAGCACAGATACGCAGTATTTT. Translated, it gives CASSFRGVSTDTQYF.

The J gene is TRBJ2-3, the V gene TRBV5-4; TRBD2 aligns across 10 bases. Trimming took 2 bases from V and 11 from J; bases not matched to a gene: 11. CDR3 length equals 15 residues. Per the germline V gene, CDR1 is SGHNT and CDR2 is YYREEE (reference sequence). CDR3 sequence (DNA): TGTGCCAGCAGCTTTCGGCTAGCGGGGGAGTTAAAGCAGTATTTT. Translation: CASSFRLAGELKQYF.

V is TRBV19 and J is TRBJ1-3; D gene ambiguous. Trimming stripped 2 bases from V and 0 bases from J, with 5 bases between. Germline CDR1 LNHDA, CDR2 SQIVND (reference sequence). The length of the CDR3 is 14 residues. The CDR3 bases are TGTGCCAGTAGTATACAGTCCTCTGGAAACACCATATATTTT. It encodes CASSIQSSGNTIYF.

The chain links TRBV12-3 or TRBV12-4 to TRBJ2-7, with D hard to call. Trimming cost V 6 bases and J 2 bases, with 8 bases left between them. The CDR3 sequence is 12 residues long. CDR3 residues: CASSQDPYEQYF. For the CDR3, the DNA is TGTGCCAGCAGCCAAGACCCCTACGAGCAGTACTTC.

The chain couples TRBV3-1 (or the pseudogene TRBV3-2) to TRBJ1-1; no clear D. Per germline, CDR1 LGHDT and CDR2 YNNKEL (reference sequence). The CDR3 is 14 residues long. The V end lost 0 bases, the J end lost 4 bases, and 9 bases lay between the germline ends. CDR3 loop: CASSQEPSGTEAFF. CDR3 coding DNA: TGTGCCAGCAGCCAAGAGCCGAGCGGCACTGAAGCTTTCTTT.

The chain recombines TRBV28 with TRBJ2-7; 7 bases are a match to TRBD1. Germline V gene lookup returns CDR1 MDHEN and CDR2 SYDVKM. The length of the CDR3 is 15 residues. Unmatched junction bases numbered 8, after V lost 1 base and J lost 5 bases. CDR3 in amino acids: CASSLSDRVGHEQYF. The CDR3 nucleotides read TGTGCCAGCAGTTTATCCGACAGGGTCGGACACGAGCAGTACTTC.

The chain carries TRBV24-1 and TRBJ1-4, with D possibly TRBD1 on 5 matching bases. Germline lookup yields CDR1 KGHDR and CDR2 SFDVKD. V dropped 3 bases and J dropped 4 bases, with 8 bases sitting between them. CDR3 size: 14 residues. The CDR3 DNA follows: TGTGCCACCAGTGATACAGGTGATAATGAAAAACTGTTTTTT. Translating it yields CATSDTGDNEKLFF.

This rearrangement joins TRBV28 to TRBJ2-7; D is unresolved. CDR3 length: 12 residues. V lost 3 bases to trimming and J lost 1 base, with 4 bases between them. CDR1 and CDR2 from the germline V gene are MDHEN and SYDVKM. The chain's CDR3 is CASSFPSYEQYF. CDR3 sequence (DNA): TGTGCCAGCAGTTTTCCGTCCTACGAGCAGTACTTC.

The CDR3 loop is CAITLGEGTEAFF. CDR3 bases: TGTGCCATTACCCTCGGGGAGGGAACTGAAGCTTTCTTT. V gene TRBV11-1 combines with J gene TRBJ1-1; D remains unclear. CDR1 and CDR2 from the germline V gene are SGHAT and FQDESV (reference sequence). V lost 10 bases and J 5 bases, leaving 17 bases between the germline ends. The CDR3 has 13 residues.

The rearrangement joins TRBV10-3 to TRBJ2-1; 14 nucleotides agree with TRBD2. CDR3 length: 16 residues. Trimming at V came to 6 bases and at J to 0 bases, leaving 1 base not matched to a gene. Germline CDR1 is ENHRY and CDR2 is SYGVKD. CDR3 DNA sequence: TGTGCCATCAGGGGACTAGCGGGGGCCTCCTACAATGAGCAGTTCTTC. This encodes CAIRGLAGASYNEQFF.

The chain couples TRBV5-5 to TRBJ1-2, with 12 bases matching TRBD1. Germline assignment: CDR1 SGHKS and CDR2 YYEKEE (reference sequence). The V gene end was trimmed by 0 bases and the J gene end by 0 bases; junction bases not matched to a gene: 6. CDR3 length equals 18 residues. The CDR3 spells CASSLAGTGGIANYGYTF. DNA of the CDR3: TGTGCCAGCAGCTTGGCGGGGACAGGGGGCATTGCTAACTATGGCTACACCTTC.

This rearrangement joins TRBV27 to TRBJ2-3; perhaps TRBD1 as D (6 bases). There are 18 residues in the CDR3. Germline lookup yields CDR1 MNHEY and CDR2 SMNVEV (reference sequence). Trimming cost V 5 bases and J 0 bases, with 21 bases left between them. The CDR3 region is CASSLYGQTFSSTDTQYF. The CDR3 DNA follows: TGTGCCAGCAGTCTTTACGGACAGACATTCTCTAGCACAGATACGCAGTATTTT.

The J gene is TRBJ1-2, the V gene TRBV5-4; D ambiguous. The CDR3 has 14 residues. V was pared by 0 bases and J by 8 bases, with 14 bases between. CDR1 is SGHNT, CDR2 YYREEE, per germline (reference sequence). CDR3 sequence: CASSLGVGAYGYTF. CDR3 nucleotides: TGTGCCAGCAGCTTGGGGGTAGGTGCTTACGGCTACACCTTC.

This chain connects TRBV2 to TRBJ1-1; no definite D call. The CDR3 is made up of 13 amino acids. Germline CDR1 and CDR2: SNHLY and FYNNEI. V was pared by 3 bases and J by 6 bases, with 11 bases between. DNA for the CDR3: TGTGCCAGCAGTGAGGTTCGGGTATCTGAAGCTTTCTTT. Protein sequence: CASSEVRVSEAFF.

The chain carries TRBV27 and TRBJ2-7; maybe TRBD2 (6 bases). The germline gives CDR1 MNHEY, CDR2 SMNVEV (reference sequence). Between the trimmed V and J ends, which lost 3 bases and 3 bases, there was a span of 12 bases. CDR3 size: 14 residues. In DNA, the CDR3 is TGTGCCAGCAGTTTGGGCACGGGAGTCTACGAGCAGTACTTC. Its protein product is CASSLGTGVYEQYF.

The chain uses TRBV7-2 and TRBJ1-6; a possible D gene is TRBD1 (5 bases). CDR1 and CDR2 (germline): SGHTA, FQGNSA. V was cut by 8 bases and J by 7 bases, with 21 bases left in between. The CDR3 runs to 16 residues. The CDR3 DNA sequence: TGTGCCAGCTATCCCCGGGGGAACGGAAAAAATTCACCCCTCCACTTT. The encoded protein is CASYPRGNGKNSPLHF.

The chain links TRBV28 to TRBJ2-1; 8 bases fit TRBD2. The CDR3 spans 16 residues. With 3 bases clipped from V and 4 bases from J, the junction kept 8 bases outside the gene matches. Per germline, CDR1 MDHEN and CDR2 SYDVKM. This CDR3 is CASSLHGGEGYNEQFF. The CDR3 nucleotides read TGTGCCAGCAGTTTGCACGGGGGGGAGGGGTACAATGAGCAGTTCTTC.

The genes are TRBV2 and TRBJ1-2; TRBD1 agrees at 11 bases. This CDR3 spans 14 amino acids. CDR1 is SNHLY and CDR2 is FYNNEI in the germline V gene. V lost 6 bases, J lost 2 bases, and 2 bases stayed unmatched. The CDR3 DNA reads TGTGCCAGCAGGGGGACAGGGGGAAACTATGGCTACACCTTC. Translating it yields CASRGTGGNYGYTF.

The chain has TRBV5-1 and TRBJ2-2, with D unclear. The V gene lost 3 bases and the J gene lost 1 base, with 10 bases spanning the gap. From germline, CDR1 is SGHRS and CDR2 YFSETQ. This CDR3 has 15 amino acids. The CDR3 coding sequence is TGCGCCAGCAGCTGGGAAGGGATGAACACCGGGGAGCTGTTTTTT. It is translated as CASSWEGMNTGELFF.

V and J are TRBV6-5 and TRBJ2-5; the D is unclear. With 6 bases removed from V and 0 bases from J, the gap between germline ends came to 8 bases. The germline V gene has CDR1 MNHEY and CDR2 SVGAGI. This CDR3 comprises 13 residues. The CDR3 DNA reads as TGTGCCAGCAGACCTAACAACCAAGAGACCCAGTACTTC. It is translated as CASRPNNQETQYF.

The chain combines TRBV5-6 with TRBJ1-4; the match to TRBD1 covers 9 bases. V shed 5 bases and J 8 bases; nucleotides not matched to a gene: 10. There are 15 residues in the CDR3. CDR1 and CDR2 from the germline V gene are SGHDT and YYEEEE. CDR3 residues: CASRRTGTGQEKLFF. As DNA, the CDR3 is TGTGCCAGCAGAAGAACCGGGACAGGGCAAGAAAAACTGTTTTTT.